The rows below give T cell receptor beta chains drawn from one sample of a study of blood T cell repertoires in COVID-19. Clones were read by immunoSEQ multiplex PCR, and TCRdb kept only the in-frame ones, dropping some. The sample comprises hundreds of thousands of clones, around 89% of which are singletons, and 2.4% rests with the top ten. The sequenced sample consisted of PBMCs or T cells enriched from blood (not recorded which). These receptor sequences come from a woman younger than 35 who had recovered from COVID-19. CDR3s include the opening cysteine and the closing phenylalanine or tryptophan. D genes are given only for firm matches. Where a row states a size, it is once, few, many or the class of an expanded clone; other rows omit it.

V gene: TRBV10-3; D gene: NA; J gene: TRBJ1-2; clone size: NA; CDR3 length: 13; CDR3 protein: CAISEGSYYGYTF; CDR3 DNA: TGTGCCATCAGTGAGGGGAGTTACTATGGCTACACCTTC
V gene: TRBV5-1; D gene: TRBD1; J gene: TRBJ2-5; clone size: NA; CDR3 length: 14; CDR3 protein: CASSLATGVETQYF; CDR3 DNA: TGCGCCAGCAGCTTGGCTACAGGGGTGGAGACCCAGTACTTC
V gene: TRBV7-9; D gene: NA; J gene: TRBJ1-2; clone size: NA; CDR3 length: 14; CDR3 protein: CASSRPGRDYGYTF; CDR3 DNA: TGTGCCAGCAGCCGGCCCGGGAGGGATTATGGCTACACCTTC
V gene: TRBV21-1; D gene: NA; J gene: TRBJ2-7; clone size: NA; CDR3 length: 15; CDR3 protein: CARPAGIAKDYEQYF; CDR3 DNA: TGTGCCAGGCCTGCAGGTATAGCGAAAGACTACGAGCAGTACTTC
V gene: TRBV19; D gene: TRBD2; J gene: TRBJ2-3; clone size: few; CDR3 length: 16; CDR3 protein: CASSIGLAGGSDTQYF; CDR3 DNA: TGTGCCAGTAGTATAGGACTAGCGGGCGGCTCAGATACGCAGTATTTT
V gene: TRBV27; D gene: TRBD1; J gene: TRBJ1-1; clone size: NA; CDR3 length: 15; CDR3 protein: CASSSRTGMNTEAFF; CDR3 DNA: TGTGCCAGCAGTTCCAGGACAGGGATGAACACTGAAGCTTTCTTT
V gene: TRBV28; D gene: NA; J gene: TRBJ1-2; clone size: NA; CDR3 length: 14; CDR3 protein: CASRVRSQLGSYTF; CDR3 DNA: TGTGCCAGCAGAGTTCGGTCTCAACTGGGCAGCTACACCTTC
V gene: TRBV20-1; D gene: NA; J gene: TRBJ1-5; clone size: few; CDR3 length: 13; CDR3 protein: CSASGGGDQPQHF; CDR3 DNA: TGCAGTGCTAGTGGAGGGGGTGATCAGCCCCAGCATTTT
V gene: TRBV13; D gene: NA; J gene: TRBJ1-1; clone size: NA; CDR3 length: 13; CDR3 protein: CASNSRGRTEAFF; CDR3 DNA: TGTGCCAGCAACAGCAGAGGGCGGACTGAAGCTTTCTTT
V gene: TRBV2; D gene: NA; J gene: TRBJ2-1; clone size: NA; CDR3 length: 12; CDR3 protein: CASMLGDNEQFF; CDR3 DNA: TGTGCCAGCATGCTAGGAGACAATGAGCAGTTCTTC
V gene: TRBV3-1/TRBV3-2; D gene: NA; J gene: TRBJ1-4; clone size: once; CDR3 length: 13; CDR3 protein: CASSQARDEKLFF; CDR3 DNA: TGTGCCAGCAGCCAAGCTCGGGATGAAAAACTGTTTTTT
V gene: TRBV6-5; D gene: TRBD1; J gene: TRBJ2-7; clone size: NA; CDR3 length: 14; CDR3 protein: CASRTGTGANEQYF; CDR3 DNA: TGTGCCAGCCGAACCGGGACAGGGGCTAACGAGCAGTACTTC
V gene: TRBV5-1; D gene: TRBD1; J gene: TRBJ2-5; clone size: NA; CDR3 length: 16; CDR3 protein: CASSSTGTGAVETQYF; CDR3 DNA: TGCGCCAGCAGCTCAACCGGGACAGGGGCAGTGGAGACCCAGTACTTC
V gene: TRBV18; D gene: TRBD1; J gene: TRBJ2-5; clone size: NA; CDR3 length: 16; CDR3 protein: CASSPGSTGGRETQYF; CDR3 DNA: TGTGCCAGCTCACCAGGGAGCACAGGGGGCAGAGAGACCCAGTACTTC
V gene: TRBV19; D gene: NA; J gene: TRBJ1-6; clone size: NA; CDR3 length: 14; CDR3 protein: CASSYRLSNSPLHF; CDR3 DNA: TGTGCCAGTAGTTACCGACTTTCCAATTCACCCCTCCACTTT
V gene: TRBV5-8; D gene: TRBD1; J gene: TRBJ1-4; clone size: NA; CDR3 length: 16; CDR3 protein: CASSPGTGTGVEKLFF; CDR3 DNA: TGTGCCAGCAGCCCGGGGACCGGGACAGGGGTTGAAAAACTGTTTTTT
V gene: TRBV7-6; D gene: NA; J gene: TRBJ2-1; clone size: NA; CDR3 length: 14; CDR3 protein: CASSPQGGIREQFF; CDR3 DNA: TGTGCCAGCAGCCCTCAGGGGGGCATCAGGGAGCAGTTCTTC
V gene: TRBV6-1; D gene: TRBD1; J gene: TRBJ1-5; clone size: NA; CDR3 length: 16; CDR3 protein: CASSEAPGQGAQPQHF; CDR3 DNA: TGTGCCAGCAGTGAAGCCCCGGGACAGGGGGCCCAGCCCCAGCATTTT
V gene: TRBV29-1; D gene: TRBD2; J gene: TRBJ2-1; clone size: NA; CDR3 length: 13; CDR3 protein: CSVLSGGVYEQFF; CDR3 DNA: TGCAGCGTTCTTAGCGGGGGGGTATATGAGCAGTTCTTC
V gene: TRBV28; D gene: TRBD1; J gene: TRBJ1-6; clone size: NA; CDR3 length: 14; CDR3 protein: CASHDRGENSLLHF; CDR3 DNA: TGTGCCAGCCACGACAGGGGTGAAAATTCACTCCTCCACTTT
V gene: TRBV2; D gene: NA; J gene: TRBJ2-1; clone size: NA; CDR3 length: 12; CDR3 protein: CASSESLGEQFF; CDR3 DNA: TGTGCCAGCAGTGAAAGTCTAGGAGAGCAGTTCTTC
V gene: TRBV12-3/TRBV12-4; D gene: NA; J gene: TRBJ1-1; clone size: NA; CDR3 length: 12; CDR3 protein: CASSLKLYEAFF; CDR3 DNA: TGTGCCAGCAGTTTAAAGCTCTATGAAGCTTTCTTT
V gene: TRBV27; D gene: NA; J gene: TRBJ1-2; clone size: NA; CDR3 length: 15; CDR3 protein: CASSLRSDRPYGYTF; CDR3 DNA: TGTGCCAGCAGTTTAAGATCCGACAGGCCCTATGGCTACACCTTC
V gene: TRBV5-8; D gene: NA; J gene: TRBJ1-2; clone size: few; CDR3 length: 15; CDR3 protein: CASSPILAANYGYTF; CDR3 DNA: TGTGCCAGCAGCCCCATCTTGGCAGCGAACTATGGCTACACCTTC
V gene: TRBV10-3; D gene: NA; J gene: TRBJ2-7; clone size: NA; CDR3 length: 12; CDR3 protein: CAISEDLNSAYF; CDR3 DNA: TGTGCCATCAGTGAGGATCTGAATAGCGCCTACTTC
V gene: TRBV6-5; D gene: NA; J gene: TRBJ2-7; clone size: NA; CDR3 length: 13; CDR3 protein: CASSPPGGYEQYF; CDR3 DNA: TGTGCCAGCAGCCCGCCCGGAGGCTACGAGCAGTACTTC
V gene: TRBV6-4; D gene: NA; J gene: TRBJ2-2; clone size: NA; CDR3 length: 16; CDR3 protein: CASSDLGGTNTGELFF; CDR3 DNA: TGTGCCAGCAGTGACTTGGGGGGAACGAACACCGGGGAGCTGTTTTTT
V gene: TRBV28; D gene: NA; J gene: TRBJ1-2; clone size: NA; CDR3 length: 13; CDR3 protein: CASSLAYNYGYTF; CDR3 DNA: TGTGCCAGCAGTTTAGCGTATAACTATGGCTACACCTTC
V gene: TRBV6-5; D gene: TRBD1; J gene: TRBJ2-1; clone size: NA; CDR3 length: 15; CDR3 protein: CASSYGTGGFDEQFF; CDR3 DNA: TGTGCCAGCAGTTACGGGACAGGGGGTTTCGATGAGCAGTTCTTC
V gene: TRBV28; D gene: TRBD1; J gene: TRBJ1-5; clone size: NA; CDR3 length: 14; CDR3 protein: CASNWGQGHQPQHF; CDR3 DNA: TGTGCCAGCAACTGGGGACAGGGTCATCAGCCCCAGCATTTT
V gene: TRBV13; D gene: NA; J gene: TRBJ2-1; clone size: NA; CDR3 length: 11; CDR3 protein: CASSSDSTQFF; CDR3 DNA: TGTGCCAGCAGCTCTGACTCCACGCAGTTCTTC
V gene: TRBV29-1; D gene: TRBD1; J gene: TRBJ2-5; clone size: NA; CDR3 length: 13; CDR3 protein: CSVPGTAQETQYF; CDR3 DNA: TGCAGCGTCCCCGGGACAGCCCAAGAGACCCAGTACTTC
V gene: TRBV5-1; D gene: NA; J gene: TRBJ1-2; clone size: NA; CDR3 length: 14; CDR3 protein: CASSLAAGEYGYTF; CDR3 DNA: TGCGCCAGCAGCTTGGCGGCAGGGGAGTATGGCTACACCTTC
V gene: TRBV5-6; D gene: TRBD1; J gene: TRBJ2-7; clone size: NA; CDR3 length: 15; CDR3 protein: CASSSGQGVAYEQYF; CDR3 DNA: TGTGCCAGCAGCTCGGGACAGGGCGTAGCCTACGAGCAGTACTTC
V gene: TRBV6-5; D gene: NA; J gene: TRBJ2-3; clone size: NA; CDR3 length: 15; CDR3 protein: CASRTLDSRVDTQYF; CDR3 DNA: TGTGCCAGCAGAACTTTGGACTCCAGAGTAGATACGCAGTATTTT
V gene: TRBV19; D gene: NA; J gene: TRBJ1-1; clone size: NA; CDR3 length: 14; CDR3 protein: CASRLTGPNTEAFF; CDR3 DNA: TGTGCCAGTAGGTTGACAGGACCGAACACTGAAGCTTTCTTT
V gene: TRBV5-5; D gene: NA; J gene: TRBJ1-6; clone size: NA; CDR3 length: 17; CDR3 protein: CASSLTLAPGEGSPLHF; CDR3 DNA: TGTGCCAGCAGCTTGACCCTTGCGCCGGGAGAGGGTTCACCCCTCCACTTT
V gene: TRBV2; D gene: NA; J gene: TRBJ1-1; clone size: NA; CDR3 length: 16; CDR3 protein: CASSEDLTGGDTEAFF; CDR3 DNA: TGTGCCAGCAGTGAAGATCTTACCGGGGGGGACACTGAAGCTTTCTTT
V gene: TRBV19; D gene: NA; J gene: TRBJ2-1; clone size: NA; CDR3 length: 12; CDR3 protein: CASTSGSHEQFF; CDR3 DNA: TGTGCCAGTACATCGGGGTCCCATGAGCAGTTCTTC
V gene: TRBV28; D gene: TRBD2; J gene: TRBJ2-7; clone size: NA; CDR3 length: 13; CDR3 protein: CAGQTSGANEQYF; CDR3 DNA: TGTGCCGGACAGACTAGCGGGGCCAACGAGCAGTACTTC
V gene: TRBV15; D gene: NA; J gene: TRBJ2-2; clone size: NA; CDR3 length: 14; CDR3 protein: CATSRDPGSGELFF; CDR3 DNA: TGTGCCACCAGCAGAGATCCGGGAAGCGGGGAGCTGTTTTTT
V gene: TRBV13; D gene: TRBD1; J gene: TRBJ2-1; clone size: NA; CDR3 length: 16; CDR3 protein: CASSTTGTGVYNEQFF; CDR3 DNA: TGTGCCAGCAGCACTACCGGGACAGGGGTCTACAATGAGCAGTTCTTC
V gene: TRBV27; D gene: NA; J gene: TRBJ2-7; clone size: NA; CDR3 length: 15; CDR3 protein: CASSLIPGRRGEQYF; CDR3 DNA: TGTGCCAGCAGTTTAATACCAGGGAGGCGGGGCGAGCAGTACTTC
V gene: TRBV27; D gene: NA; J gene: TRBJ1-6; clone size: NA; CDR3 length: 16; CDR3 protein: CASSLRPGNPNSPLHF; CDR3 DNA: TGTGCCAGCAGTTTACGGCCCGGGAATCCCAATTCACCCCTCCACTTT
V gene: TRBV5-1; D gene: TRBD2; J gene: TRBJ2-7; clone size: NA; CDR3 length: 15; CDR3 protein: CASSAGLAGGYEQYF; CDR3 DNA: TGCGCCAGCAGCGCGGGACTAGCGGGGGGGTACGAGCAGTACTTC
V gene: TRBV5-5; D gene: TRBD1; J gene: TRBJ1-2; clone size: NA; CDR3 length: 15; CDR3 protein: CASSVASGTGPGYTF; CDR3 DNA: TGTGCCAGCAGCGTCGCCTCCGGGACAGGGCCCGGCTACACCTTC
V gene: TRBV2; D gene: TRBD1; J gene: TRBJ1-1; clone size: NA; CDR3 length: 15; CDR3 protein: CASRSDRQGNTEAFF; CDR3 DNA: TGTGCCAGCAGGTCAGACCGACAGGGGAACACTGAAGCTTTCTTT
V gene: TRBV5-4; D gene: TRBD1; J gene: TRBJ2-3; clone size: NA; CDR3 length: 15; CDR3 protein: CASRERTGLSDTQYF; CDR3 DNA: TGTGCCAGCAGGGAGAGGACAGGGTTGTCAGATACGCAGTATTTT
V gene: TRBV5-5; D gene: TRBD1; J gene: TRBJ1-3; clone size: NA; CDR3 length: 15; CDR3 protein: CASSPGTGVGNTIYF; CDR3 DNA: TGTGCCAGCAGCCCCGGGACAGGGGTTGGAAACACCATATATTTT
V gene: TRBV4-2; D gene: NA; J gene: TRBJ1-5; clone size: NA; CDR3 length: 14; CDR3 protein: CASSQDRGAQPQHF; CDR3 DNA: TGTGCCAGCAGCCAAGACCGGGGGGCCCAGCCCCAGCATTTT
V gene: TRBV4-1; D gene: NA; J gene: TRBJ1-6; clone size: few; CDR3 length: 15; CDR3 protein: CASSRVEGYNSPLHF; CDR3 DNA: TGCGCCAGCAGCCGTGTGGAGGGGTATAATTCACCCCTCCACTTT
V gene: TRBV18; D gene: NA; J gene: TRBJ1-1; clone size: once; CDR3 length: 17; CDR3 protein: CASSPQQTGIVNTEAFF; CDR3 DNA: TGTGCCAGCTCACCACAACAAACAGGGATCGTGAACACTGAAGCTTTCTTT
V gene: TRBV28; D gene: NA; J gene: TRBJ1-2; clone size: NA; CDR3 length: 12; CDR3 protein: CASSLVRGGYTF; CDR3 DNA: TGTGCCAGCAGTTTGGTTAGGGGTGGCTACACCTTC
V gene: TRBV19; D gene: TRBD2; J gene: TRBJ2-3; clone size: NA; CDR3 length: 15; CDR3 protein: CASRRLAGGTDTQYF; CDR3 DNA: TGTGCCAGTAGGCGACTAGCGGGAGGCACAGATACGCAGTATTTT
V gene: TRBV2; D gene: TRBD2; J gene: TRBJ2-1; clone size: NA; CDR3 length: 18; CDR3 protein: CASSPGTSGGTRPNEQFF; CDR3 DNA: TGTGCCAGCAGTCCGGGGACTAGCGGGGGGACTCGGCCCAATGAGCAGTTCTTC
V gene: TRBV7-9; D gene: NA; J gene: TRBJ2-3; clone size: NA; CDR3 length: 14; CDR3 protein: CASSRDSEWDTQYF; CDR3 DNA: TGTGCCAGCAGCCGGGACTCCGAGTGGGATACGCAGTATTTT
V gene: TRBV5-4; D gene: TRBD1; J gene: TRBJ2-2; clone size: NA; CDR3 length: 15; CDR3 protein: CASSWTGASGGELFF; CDR3 DNA: TGTGCCAGCAGCTGGACAGGAGCATCGGGCGGGGAGCTGTTTTTT
V gene: TRBV9; D gene: TRBD1; J gene: TRBJ1-3; clone size: NA; CDR3 length: 16; CDR3 protein: CASSVDGRGRGNTIYF; CDR3 DNA: TGTGCCAGCAGCGTAGACGGCAGGGGGCGTGGAAACACCATATATTTT
V gene: TRBV19; D gene: TRBD1; J gene: TRBJ2-7; clone size: few; CDR3 length: 12; CDR3 protein: CASSPTGNEQYF; CDR3 DNA: TGTGCCAGTAGTCCGACAGGGAACGAGCAGTACTTC
V gene: TRBV19; D gene: NA; J gene: TRBJ1-1; clone size: NA; CDR3 length: 13; CDR3 protein: CASTRGRNTEAFF; CDR3 DNA: TGTGCCAGTACCAGGGGCAGGAACACTGAAGCTTTCTTT